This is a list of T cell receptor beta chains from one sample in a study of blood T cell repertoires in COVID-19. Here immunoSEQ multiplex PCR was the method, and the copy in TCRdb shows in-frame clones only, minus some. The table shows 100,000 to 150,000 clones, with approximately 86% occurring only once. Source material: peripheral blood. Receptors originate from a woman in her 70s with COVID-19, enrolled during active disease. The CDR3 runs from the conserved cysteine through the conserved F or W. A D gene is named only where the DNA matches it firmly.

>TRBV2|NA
CASRSSISLETQYF
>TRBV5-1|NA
CASSLGSTDQETQYF
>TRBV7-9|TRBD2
CASSLGRTSGGRQETQYF
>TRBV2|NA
CASSEEGQGSGNGYTF
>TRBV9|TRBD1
CASSLRQGSGNQPQHF
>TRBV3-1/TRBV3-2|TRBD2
CASSQGTGTSGGNPYEQYF
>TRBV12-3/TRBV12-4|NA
CASSFRRQETQYF
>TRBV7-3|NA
CASRFLPSGQGGEKLFF
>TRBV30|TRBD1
CAWSSRGGAGGYTF
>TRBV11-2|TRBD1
CASSFTQGAKGYTF
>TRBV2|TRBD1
CASNRDRGTHEQYF
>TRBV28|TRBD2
CASSPPGLAGGRGVFF
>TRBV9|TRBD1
CASSPRQGATEAFF
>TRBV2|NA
CASSSRVTNYGYTF
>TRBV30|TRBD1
CAWSPGTGDGYTF
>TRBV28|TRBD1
CASSLWGTGGIAGLKNIQYF
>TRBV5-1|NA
CASSPGNRIGGSPLHF
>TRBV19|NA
CASTSNLPGELFF
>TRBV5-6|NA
CASTSRGGPNDGYTF
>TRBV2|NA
CASSEGGESGAFF
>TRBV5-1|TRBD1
CASSLWLRQGPSYEQYF
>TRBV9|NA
CASSVGAGSNTGELFF
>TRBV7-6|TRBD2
CASSSLAGAINEQFF
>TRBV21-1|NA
CASSNPRNSGNTIYF
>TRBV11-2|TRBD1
CASSRTGGWYEQYF
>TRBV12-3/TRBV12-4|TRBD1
CASRGTVNTEAFF
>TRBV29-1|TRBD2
CSAAPSGGETQYF
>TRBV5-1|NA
CASSFSSMETRISYEQYF
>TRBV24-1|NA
CATSDRTDTAGDTQYF
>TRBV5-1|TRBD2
CASSLATSGGNNEQFF
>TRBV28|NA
CASSLDGGPQPQHF
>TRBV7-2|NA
CASSLIRAAGGYTF
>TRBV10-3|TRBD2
CAISVGASGGTQYF
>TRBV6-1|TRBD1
CASSDPRQGTGNTIYF
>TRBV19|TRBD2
CASSKLAGDNEQFF
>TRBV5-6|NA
CASTKLGAGNEQFF